The T cell receptor (beta chain) described here comes from a study of blood T cell repertoires in COVID-19. Germline V gives CDR1 MGHRA, CDR2 YSYEKL. V gave up 5 bases and J gave up 4 bases, with 8 bases separating them. This CDR3 has 12 amino acids. Study processing details: Scientists estimated how many nucleated cells there were by amplifying reference gene primers. The method was immunoSEQ multiplex PCR; TCRdb's version includes in-frame clones alone and lacks a portion of them. V and J calls and clone size come straight from that table; D and trimming were deduced from the DNA. The sample has hundreds of thousands of clones, 86% seen once.

This chain connects TRBV4-1 to TRBJ1-2; no clear D gene. The sequenced material came from peripheral blood. This receptor was obtained from a woman aged 70 to 79 with COVID-19, enrolled during active disease. In DNA form, the CDR3 reads TGCGCCAGCAGCGGGAGGACCTATGGCTACACCTTC. Translation: CASSGRTYGYTF.